The clone carrying this T cell receptor (beta chain) came up a few times. Thyroid surgery took place with no prior treatment in any patient. There are 17 residues in the CDR3. Trimming cost V 2 bases and J 7 bases, with 20 bases left between them. Germline V gene sequence: CDR1 MGHRA, CDR2 YSYEKL. Original handling: Clinicopathological groups supplied CDR3 differences that were used to build a distant-metastasis classifier for papillary thyroid cancer. TCRdb used MiXCR to call clones anew from the PCR reads. TCRdb, not the authors, supplied the V and J calls. The data hold about 92,000 clones, with 15% observed a single time. These data belong to a study of metastatic and nonmetastatic thyroid tumors. In the study overall: Repertoires of blood and of tissue (tumor or nodule) from malignant and benign thyroid patients were compared.

V gene TRBV4-1 combines with J gene TRBJ1-4; TRBD1 is a possible D gene (6 bases). Specimen: blood. The TCR originated in a female donor with papillary thyroid cancer or a benign thyroid nodule (not recorded which). Some clones in this sample may be carry-over from other donors' samples. This chain's CDR3 is CASSQRPRGPRSEKLFF. Written as DNA, the CDR3 is TGCGCCAGCAGCCAACGCCCCCGGGGGCCTCGGAGTGAAAAACTGTTTTTT.